This record concerns one T cell receptor (beta chain) sequence. What it recognizes is unknown. V was cut by 4 bases and J by 6 bases, with 18 bases left in between. Germline CDR1 reads LNHDA; CDR2 reads SQIVND (reference sequence). The CDR3 loop spans 16 amino acids. Arm-PCR of CDR3 regions and iRepertoire HTBI primers were used to build TCR beta libraries. MiXCR, run by TCRdb on the multiplex PCR reads, gives a single entry per CDR3 protein. The sample consists of over 650,000 distinct CDR3 sequences, 25% to 30% of them appearing once. This sample was taken from a study of regulatory T cells in long-lasting Graves disease. Noted time point: persistent/refractory GD, antithyroid drugs over 5 years with positive TRAb. The TCR library was made from RNA that had been extracted from PBMCs in TRIzol. Notes on the study in general: Preferential use of TRBV28, TRBJ1-2 and TRBJ2-5 was seen in persistent disease. Clonotypes that were public and shared totalled fewer than 3,500 in persistent patients versus over 800 in new patients.

This sample comprised peripheral blood mononuclear cells (PBMCs), obtained when the disease was refractory, from a patient treated with antithyroid drugs. The receptor was isolated from a female donor with Graves disease. The chain joins TRBV19 to TRBJ2-2; D uncertain. CDR3 nucleotides: TGTGCCAGTAGTACCTACTTGGTAGGGTTCGCCGGGGAGCTGTTTTTT. Its protein product is CASSTYLVGFAGELFF.